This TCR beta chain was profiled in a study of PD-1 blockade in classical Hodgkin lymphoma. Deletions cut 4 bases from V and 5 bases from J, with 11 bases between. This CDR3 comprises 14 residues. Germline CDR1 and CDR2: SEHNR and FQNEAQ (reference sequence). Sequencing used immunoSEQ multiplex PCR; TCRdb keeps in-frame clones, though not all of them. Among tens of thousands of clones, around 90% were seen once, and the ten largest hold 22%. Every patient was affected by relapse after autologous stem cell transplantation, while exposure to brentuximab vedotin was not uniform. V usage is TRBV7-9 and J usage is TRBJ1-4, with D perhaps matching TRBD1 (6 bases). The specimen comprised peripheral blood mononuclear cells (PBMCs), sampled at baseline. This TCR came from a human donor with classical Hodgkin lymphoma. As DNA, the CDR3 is TGTGCCAGCAGCTGGGGGGCTGAGAATGAAAAACTGTTTTTT. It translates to CASSWGAENEKLFF. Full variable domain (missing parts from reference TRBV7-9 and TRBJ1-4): DTGVSQNPRHKITKRGQNVTFRCDPISEHNRLYWYRQTLGQGPEFLTYFQNEAQLEKSRLLSDRFSAERPKGSFSTLEIQRTEQGDSAMYLCASSWGAENEKLFFGSGTQLSVL.